Sequencing of this TCR beta chain was carried out in a study of PD-L1 blockade in urothelial cancer. Time point reported: pretreatment peripheral blood. V shed 6 bases and J shed 10 bases, with 30 bases lying between them. The germline V gene has CDR1 MDHEN and CDR2 SYDVKM. The CDR3 spans 17 residues. Clones were sequenced by immunoSEQ multiplex PCR, and TCRdb holds only the in-frame ones, with some missing. Of 60,000 to 75,000 clones in the sample, over 80% were seen once. The rearrangement joins TRBV28 to TRBJ2-5; a possible D gene is TRBD2 (6 bases). The sample was PBMCs, taken around atezolizumab (anti-PD-L1) treatment. The sequence was collected from a woman between 70 and 85 years old with urothelial cancer. CDR3 sequence (DNA): TGTGCCAGCAGCTCCGGGACGGAGGGTGAGGGCAAGAAGGGCCAGTACTTC. It yields the protein CASSSGTEGEGKKGQYF.